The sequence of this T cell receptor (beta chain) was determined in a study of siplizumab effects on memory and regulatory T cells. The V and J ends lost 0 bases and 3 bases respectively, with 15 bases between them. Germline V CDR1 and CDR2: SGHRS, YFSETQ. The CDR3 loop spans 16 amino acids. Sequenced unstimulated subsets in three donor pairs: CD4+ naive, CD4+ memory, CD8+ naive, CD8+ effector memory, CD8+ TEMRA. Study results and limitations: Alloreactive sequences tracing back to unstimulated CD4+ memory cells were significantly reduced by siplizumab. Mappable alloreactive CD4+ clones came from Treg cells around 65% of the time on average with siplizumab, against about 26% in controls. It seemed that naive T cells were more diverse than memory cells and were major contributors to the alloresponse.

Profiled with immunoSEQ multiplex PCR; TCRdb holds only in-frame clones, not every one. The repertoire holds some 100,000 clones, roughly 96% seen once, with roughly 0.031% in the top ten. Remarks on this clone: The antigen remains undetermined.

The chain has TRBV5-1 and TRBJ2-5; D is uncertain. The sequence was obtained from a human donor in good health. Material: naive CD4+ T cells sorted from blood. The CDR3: CASSLAGSQTEETQYF. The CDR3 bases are TGCGCCAGCAGCTTGGCCGGTTCACAAACAGAAGAGACCCAGTACTTC. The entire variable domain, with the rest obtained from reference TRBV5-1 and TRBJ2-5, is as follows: KAGVTQTPRYLIKTRGQQVTLSCSPISGHRSVSWYQQTPGQGLQFLFEYFSETQRNKGNFPGRFSGRQFSNSRSEMNVSTLELGDSALYLCASSLAGSQTEETQYFGPGTRLLVL.